Listed below are T cell receptor beta chains from one sample, sequenced in a study of beta chain features in type 1 diabetes. TCRdb's copy holds only in-frame clones and misses some; the assay was immunoSEQ multiplex PCR. The sample shows more than 60,000 clones, around three fifths of them seen only once. The material sequenced was Tregs from blood. These receptors were obtained from a woman between 18 and 29 years old in good health. Both conserved end residues are part of each CDR3. The D gene is left open where the match is weak. Clone size is given for some rows only: seen once, a few or many times, or a class if the clone is expanded.

CDR3 protein	CDR3 DNA	V gene	D gene	clone size	J gene
CAWNPGRQGNYGYTF	TGTGCCTGGAACCCCGGGAGGCAGGGGAACTATGGCTACACCTTC	TRBV30	.	.	TRBJ1-2
CASSEEFRSGRTISYEQYF	TGTGCCAGCAGTGAAGAATTCAGGAGCGGGAGAACTATTTCCTACGAGCAGTACTTC	TRBV6-1	TRBD2	.	TRBJ2-7
CASSAGTGGGDRGSEQYF	TGCGCCAGCAGTGCCGGGACAGGGGGCGGCGATCGGGGTAGCGAGCAGTACTTC	TRBV10-1	TRBD1	.	TRBJ2-7
CASSIGLAGGAYNEQFF	TGCGCCAGCAGCATCGGACTAGCGGGGGGGGCCTACAATGAGCAGTTCTTC	TRBV5-1	TRBD2	.	TRBJ2-1
CASSLRGSSYNEQFF	TGTGCCAGCAGCTTGAGAGGGAGCTCCTACAATGAGCAGTTCTTC	TRBV11-3	.	once	TRBJ2-1
CASSEDTGTDTQYF	TGTGCCAGCAGTGAGGACACAGGGACAGATACGCAGTATTTT	TRBV2	.	.	TRBJ2-3
CASSPWPGRAKNIQYF	TGCGCCAGCAGCCCGTGGCCAGGGAGGGCCAAAAACATTCAGTACTTC	TRBV5-1	.	.	TRBJ2-4
CASSLSGQAHTEAFF	TGTGCCAGCAGCCTCTCGGGACAGGCCCACACTGAAGCTTTCTTT	TRBV4-2	TRBD1	medium-sized	TRBJ1-1
CASSRTSGAYYNEQFF	TGTGCCAGCAGCCGAACTAGCGGGGCGTACTACAATGAGCAGTTCTTC	TRBV7-9	TRBD2	.	TRBJ2-1
CASSLVGGYTGELFF	TGTGCCAGCAGCTTAGTCGGGGGGTACACCGGGGAGCTGTTTTTT	TRBV7-2	TRBD2	few	TRBJ2-2
CAISLDRGETEAFF	TGTGCCATCAGTCTAGACAGGGGGGAAACTGAAGCTTTCTTT	TRBV10-3	TRBD1	few	TRBJ1-1
CASSGLADSYEQYF	TGTGCCAGCAGTGGGCTAGCGGACTCCTACGAGCAGTACTTC	TRBV6-1	TRBD2	.	TRBJ2-7
CASSQGGAGGYEQYF	TGCGCCAGCAGCCAAGGGGGGGCAGGGGGCTACGAGCAGTACTTC	TRBV4-1	.	few	TRBJ2-7
CASSERGTTTQYF	TGTGCCAGCAGTGAGAGAGGGACAACCACGCAGTATTTT	TRBV6-1	.	.	TRBJ2-3
CASSDRRLAGETQYF	TGTGCCAGCAGTGACCGCCGACTAGCGGGAGAGACCCAGTACTTC	TRBV7-2	TRBD2	few	TRBJ2-5
CASSLSTGPNQPQHF	TGTGCCAGCAGCTTGTCAACAGGCCCTAATCAGCCCCAGCATTTT	TRBV5-6	.	.	TRBJ1-5
CASAASGRAGWETQYF	TGTGCCAGCGCAGCTAGCGGGAGGGCCGGTTGGGAGACCCAGTACTTC	TRBV25-1	TRBD2	.	TRBJ2-5
CASSTQQGWGEQYF	TGTGCCAGCAGTACCCAACAGGGTTGGGGGGAGCAGTACTTC	TRBV27	.	.	TRBJ2-7
CASSFLGQGRWITF	TGTGCCAGCAGCTTCCTTGGACAGGGCCGGTGGATCACCTTC	TRBV7-8	TRBD1	.	TRBJ1-2
CASSLGLAGESDTQYF	TGCGCCAGCAGCTTGGGGCTAGCGGGAGAGTCAGATACGCAGTATTTT	TRBV5-1	TRBD2	few	TRBJ2-3
CASSQEGTGETYGYTF	TGTGCCAGCAGCCAGGAGGGGACAGGCGAAACCTATGGCTACACCTTC	TRBV4-2	TRBD1	.	TRBJ1-2
CASSLQGGDGYTF	TGTGCCAGCAGCCTGCAAGGGGGCGACGGCTACACCTTC	TRBV7-2	TRBD1	.	TRBJ1-2
CASSYITGGDGETQYF	TGTGCCAGCAGCTATATTACAGGGGGCGATGGGGAGACCCAGTACTTC	TRBV5-6	TRBD1	few	TRBJ2-5
CASSLQGLWQETQYF	TGCGCCAGCAGCCTACAGGGGTTGTGGCAAGAGACCCAGTACTTC	TRBV5-1	TRBD1	.	TRBJ2-5
CATSRDFGPQPQHF	TGTGCCACCAGCAGAGATTTTGGGCCTCAGCCCCAGCATTTT	TRBV15	.	.	TRBJ1-5
CASSEWGGGGGSYNEQFF	TGTGCCAGCAGTGAATGGGGTGGCGGGGGGGGTTCCTACAATGAGCAGTTCTTC	TRBV6-1	TRBD2	.	TRBJ2-1
CASSPFYIGSSDEQYF	TGTGCCAGCAGCCCTTTCTACATCGGGTCATCCGACGAGCAGTACTTC	TRBV7-2	.	.	TRBJ2-7
CASSFSSGRAAFF	TGTGCCAGCAGCTTCTCTAGCGGGAGGGCCGCGTTCTTC	TRBV11-3	TRBD2	few	TRBJ2-1
CATSSRQGQNTEAFF	TGTGCCACCAGCAGTAGACAGGGGCAGAACACTGAAGCTTTCTTT	TRBV15	TRBD1	.	TRBJ1-1
CASSPYLTGFDPYTF	TGCGCCAGCAGCCCATACCTGACAGGGTTCGACCCCTACACCTTC	TRBV5-1	TRBD1	.	TRBJ1-2
CASSLGQTGSSSYEQYF	TGTGCCAGCAGCTTAGGACAGACAGGTTCTAGCTCCTACGAGCAGTACTTC	TRBV7-9	.	few	TRBJ2-7
CASSLVASGRYEQYF	TGTGCCAGCAGCTTAGTGGCTAGCGGGCGCTACGAGCAGTACTTC	TRBV11-2	TRBD2	.	TRBJ2-7
CASTPLDSSYNEQFF	TGCGCCAGCACCCCCCTAGATAGCTCCTACAATGAGCAGTTCTTC	TRBV5-1	.	.	TRBJ2-1
CASSLEPGTGGGTQYF	TGTGCCAGCAGCTTAGAACCCGGGACAGGGGGCGGGACCCAGTACTTC	TRBV5-4	TRBD1	.	TRBJ2-5
CASSPLAGGNTGELFF	TGTGCCAGCAGCCCACTGGCCGGGGGGAACACCGGGGAGCTGTTTTTT	TRBV5-4	.	once	TRBJ2-2